The 27 T cell receptor beta chains in this list originate from one sample, sequenced in a study of blood T cell repertoires in COVID-19. TCRdb's table, derived via immunoSEQ multiplex PCR, lists solely in-frame clones and lacks some. The table shows around 130,000 clones, with about four fifths occurring only once. The sample was peripheral blood. The receptor source for this set is a woman aged 50 to 60 with acute or convalescent COVID-19.

This sequence joins TRBV27 and TRBJ2-7; TRBD2 matches at 7 bases. Per germline, CDR1 MNHEY and CDR2 SMNVEV (reference sequence). After removal of 6 bases from V and 3 bases from J, the junction contained 8 bases not matched to a gene. CDR3 length: 14 residues. The CDR3 DNA follows: TGTGCCAGCAGAGAATTGGGACTAAACTACGAGCAGTACTTC. Protein sequence: CASRELGLNYEQYF.

The chain uses TRBV19 and TRBJ1-1, with D perhaps TRBD1 (5 bases). This CDR3 contains 13 residues. CDR1 is LNHDA, CDR2 SQIVND, per germline (reference sequence). V was trimmed by 6 bases and J by 4 bases, leaving 12 bases between them. CDR3 bases: TGTGCCAGTAGATCCGACAGAATCACTGAAGCTTTCTTT. Translated, it gives CASRSDRITEAFF.

This clone was detected a few times. The rearrangement joins TRBV19 to TRBJ2-3; TRBD1 agrees at 11 bases. CDR1 and CDR2 (germline): LNHDA, SQIVND (reference sequence). The V segment lost 6 bases and the J segment 4 bases; nucleotides outside the gene matches: 6. CDR3 length: 15 amino acids. CDR3 nucleotide sequence: TGTGCCAGTAGCCCGGACAGGGGGCGTGCAGATACGCAGTATTTT. It translates to CASSPDRGRADTQYF.

The chain uses TRBV11-2 and TRBJ2-3; 10 nucleotides line up with TRBD1. V lost 5 bases, J lost 3 bases, and 5 bases stayed unmatched. This CDR3 contains 15 residues. Per the germline V gene, CDR1 is SGHAT and CDR2 is FQNNGV. In nucleotides, the CDR3 is TGTGCCAGCAGCCATGGGACAGGGGCGACAGATACGCAGTATTTT. Amino acids: CASSHGTGATDTQYF.

The chain couples TRBV4-1 to TRBJ1-1, with D possibly being TRBD1 (5 bases). Germline assignment: CDR1 MGHRA and CDR2 YSYEKL. V was cut by 2 bases and J by 1 base, with 20 bases left in between. The CDR3 spans 18 residues. CDR3 sequence (DNA): TGCGCCAGCAGCCAATTACGCTATACTCGGGGGGGGAACACTGAAGCTTTCTTT. Translation gives CASSQLRYTRGGNTEAFF.

This rearrangement joins TRBV19 to TRBJ2-2; 7 bases are a match to TRBD1. The CDR3 is 15 amino acids. Per germline, CDR1 LNHDA and CDR2 SQIVND (reference sequence). J was trimmed by 4 bases and V by 0 bases; bases with no gene match: 2. The chain's CDR3 is CASSIEDRFTGELFF. The CDR3 DNA follows: TGTGCCAGTAGTATAGAGGACAGGTTCACCGGGGAGCTGTTTTTT. Drawing the rest from reference TRBV19 and TRBJ2-2, the complete variable domain is DGGITQSPKYLFRKEGQNVTLSCEQNLNHDAMYWYRQDPGQGLRLIYYSQIVNDFQKGDIAEGYSVSREKKESFPLTVTSAQKNPTAFYLCASSIEDRFTGELFFGEGSRLTVL.

To note about this clone: A junction end diverges from the germline sequence, so it may reflect a read error. J is TRBJ1-5 and V is TRBV28; 7 bases are shared with TRBD1. This CDR3 has 13 amino acids. Germline V gives CDR1 MDHEN, CDR2 SYDVKM. Here the CDR3 reads CANSLSGGKPQHF. The CDR3 DNA reads TGTGCCAACAGTTTATCAGGGGGAAAGCCCCAGCATTTT.

This clone was detected many times. The chain is built from TRBV11-2 and TRBJ1-6, with 8 nucleotides matching TRBD1. This CDR3 has 13 residues. With V trimmed by 4 bases and J by 13 bases, 6 bases remained unmatched. In germline, CDR1 is SGHAT, CDR2 FQNNGV. CDR3 region: CASSSHQGAPLHF. CDR3 sequence (DNA): TGTGCCAGCAGCTCGCATCAGGGGGCCCCCCTCCACTTT.

CDR3 residues: CASNGPAGYTIYF. CDR3 DNA sequence: TGTGCCAGCAATGGCCCGGCGGGGTACACCATATATTTT. The chain employs TRBV12-3 or TRBV12-4 and TRBJ1-3, with D hard to call. The CDR3 runs 13 residues. V lost 7 bases and J 8 bases, leaving 15 bases between the germline ends.

This chain links TRBV28 with TRBJ2-7, with 7 bases matching TRBD1. The CDR3 covers 17 residues. Unmatched junction bases numbered 16, after V lost 4 bases and J lost 4 bases. Germline V CDR1 and CDR2: MDHEN, SYDVKM. CDR3 nucleotides: TGTGCCAGCAGTTCTGATTGGTACAGGGGACAACCTTACGAGCAGTACTTC. Protein sequence: CASSSDWYRGQPYEQYF.

The chain links TRBV7-8 to TRBJ1-3, with 9 bases that match TRBD1. Germline trimming cut 2 bases from V and 4 bases from J; bases unmatched to any gene: 6. The length of the CDR3 is 16 residues. Germline V CDR1 and CDR2: SGHVS, FQNEAQ. CDR3 region: CASSLSTGTGGNTIYF. CDR3 in DNA: TGTGCCAGCAGCTTATCAACCGGGACAGGGGGAAACACCATATATTTT.

This clone has only one observation. V and J are TRBV6-5 and TRBJ1-2; TRBD1 might be the D (6 bases). The CDR3 is made up of 14 amino acids. V lost 7 bases and J 4 bases, leaving 16 bases between the germline ends. Germline values: CDR1 MNHEY, CDR2 SVGAGI. The CDR3 loop reads CASIPTGGVYGYTF. CDR3 nucleotide sequence: TGTGCCAGCATACCGACAGGTGGGGTCTATGGCTACACCTTC.

The chain joins TRBV6-6 to TRBJ2-3, with 9 bases lining up with TRBD1. V dropped 2 bases and J dropped 3; count of bases not matched to a gene: 6. This CDR3 is built from 16 residues. The germline gives CDR1 MNHNY, CDR2 SVGAGI (reference sequence). The CDR3 loop reads CASSYLTGGRTDTQYF. The CDR3 region has the DNA TGTGCCAGCAGTTACCTTACAGGGGGCCGGACAGATACGCAGTATTTT.

This CDR3 is CASSRLDEQFF. CDR3 bases: TGTGCCAGCTCCAGATTGGATGAGCAGTTCTTC. This rearrangement joins TRBV18 to TRBJ2-1; D is uncertain. This CDR3 region has 11 residues. The V and J ends lost 6 bases and 8 bases respectively, with 8 bases between them. The germline V gene has CDR1 KGHSH and CDR2 LQKENI.

V gene TRBV5-5 combines with J gene TRBJ2-5; tentative D call: TRBD1 (6 bases). This CDR3 is 14 amino acids long. Trimming took 3 bases from V and 4 from J, leaving 13 bases between them. In germline, CDR1 is SGHKS, CDR2 YYEKEE (reference sequence). CDR3 in amino acids: CASSYDQGRETQYF. DNA for the CDR3: TGTGCCAGCAGCTACGATCAGGGGAGAGAGACCCAGTACTTC.

The chain combines TRBV4-1 with TRBJ2-1; TRBD2 aligns across 10 bases. In germline, CDR1 is MGHRA, CDR2 YSYEKL. This CDR3 contains 17 residues. The V and J ends lost 9 bases and 4 bases, in that order; junction bases with no gene match: 15. The CDR3 sequence is CASKLAGRSSGYNEQFF. For the CDR3, the DNA is TGCGCCAGTAAACTAGCGGGGCGGTCCTCCGGTTACAATGAGCAGTTCTTC.

The chain is built from TRBV18 and TRBJ1-1; 7 positions match TRBD1. Germline CDR1 reads KGHSH; CDR2 reads LQKENI. The CDR3 consists of 15 residues. V lost 6 bases and J lost 0; bases outside the gene matches: 7. The CDR3 loop is CASSRDSAMNTEAFF. As DNA, the CDR3 is TGTGCCAGCTCGAGGGACAGTGCCATGAACACTGAAGCTTTCTTT. Combining the CDR3 with reference TRBV18 and TRBJ1-1 gives the whole variable domain NAGVMQNPRHLVRRRGQEARLRCSPMKGHSHVYWYRQLPEEGLKFMVYLQKENIIDESGMPKERFSAEFPKEGPSILRIQQVVRGDSAAYFCASSRDSAMNTEAFFGQGTRLTVV.

This sequence joins TRBV30 and TRBJ1-6; TRBD1 matches at 10 bases. Unmatched junction bases numbered 2, after V lost 2 bases and J lost 7 bases. The CDR3 is 14 residues long. Germline CDR1 reads GTSNPN; CDR2 reads SVGIG (reference sequence). CDR3 amino acids: CAWSKDRGNSPLHF. CDR3 sequence (DNA): TGTGCCTGGAGTAAGGACAGGGGGAATTCACCCCTCCACTTT.

This sequence joins TRBV3-1 (or the pseudogene TRBV3-2) and TRBJ1-2; 7 positions match TRBD1. V lost 5 bases to trimming and J lost 7 bases; unmatched junction nucleotides: 7. CDR1 and CDR2 from the germline V gene are LGHDT and YNNKEL (reference sequence). The CDR3 is 13 residues long. The CDR3 here is CASSEHGTAGYTF. The CDR3 DNA reads as TGTGCCAGCAGCGAACATGGGACAGCTGGCTACACCTTC.

The rearrangement joins TRBV3-1 (or the pseudogene TRBV3-2) to TRBJ1-1, with D perhaps matching TRBD1 (6 bases). From germline, CDR1 is LGHDT and CDR2 YNNKEL (reference sequence). CDR3 length: 15 amino acids. Trimming took off 2 bases at V and 0 bases at J, with 10 bases between the two ends. In nucleotides, the CDR3 is TGTGCCAGCAGCCAACCGGGACATCTGAACACTGAAGCTTTCTTT. It encodes CASSQPGHLNTEAFF.

The genes are TRBV9 and TRBJ1-4; tentative D call: TRBD1 (5 bases). V was trimmed by 0 bases and J by 3 bases, leaving 9 bases between them. Germline CDR1 and CDR2: SGDLS and YYNGEE. The CDR3 totals 15 residues. The DNA for the CDR3 is TGTGCCAGCAGCGTAGATACGGGGGCTAATGAAAAACTGTTTTTT. Protein sequence: CASSVDTGANEKLFF.

CDR3 in DNA: TGCGCCAGCAGCCCCGTGGGGGGACAGGGGGCGTCTGGCTACACCTTC. This gives the protein CASSPVGGQGASGYTF. This chain links TRBV5-1 with TRBJ1-2, with 12 bases aligning to TRBD1. CDR1 and CDR2 (germline): SGHRS, YFSETQ. This CDR3 is 16 amino acids long. V lost 4 bases to trimming and J lost 7 bases; unmatched junction nucleotides: 11.

The V gene is TRBV7-9, the J gene TRBJ2-2; 12 nucleotides agree with TRBD2. V was pared by 4 bases and J by 5 bases, with 8 bases of the junction left unmatched. Germline V CDR1 and CDR2: SEHNR, FQNEAQ (reference sequence). The CDR3 is 17 residues long. The chain's CDR3 is CASSSTLAGGPTGELFF. The CDR3 DNA follows: TGTGCCAGCAGCTCCACACTAGCGGGGGGCCCAACCGGGGAGCTGTTTTTT.

CDR3 sequence: CASSFLGQDTDTQYF. The CDR3 bases are TGTGCCAGCAGCTTCCTGGGACAAGACACAGATACGCAGTATTTT. This sequence joins TRBV7-8 and TRBJ2-3; D is possibly TRBD1 (6 bases). Trimming took off 3 bases at V and 2 bases at J, with 12 bases between the two ends. The CDR3 loop spans 15 amino acids. Germline V CDR1 and CDR2: SGHVS, FQNEAQ.

This clone is a singleton in its sample. This chain uses TRBV5-5 with TRBJ2-7, with D uncertain. Germline CDR1 SGHKS, CDR2 YYEKEE (reference sequence). Trimming cost V 3 bases and J 0 bases, with 10 bases left between them. This CDR3 is 14 amino acids long. The CDR3 coding sequence is TGTGCCAGCAGCTCGCAGTGGAGCTCCTACGAGCAGTACTTC. Its protein is CASSSQWSSYEQYF.

This sequence joins TRBV9 and TRBJ1-6; D is unresolved. The germline V gene encodes CDR1 SGDLS and CDR2 YYNGEE. The CDR3 consists of 14 residues. The V end lost 0 bases, the J end lost 8 bases, and 9 bases lay between the germline ends. CDR3 coding DNA: TGTGCCAGCAGCGTAGAACAAGAGGATTCACCCCTCCACTTT. Residues: CASSVEQEDSPLHF.

The V and J genes are TRBV14 and TRBJ1-1; D unresolved. The CDR3 is 12 residues long. The V end lost 5 bases, the J end lost 6 bases, and 10 bases lay between the germline ends. The V gene's germline CDR1 is SGHDN and CDR2 FVKESK. This CDR3 reads CASSSGSPEAFF. The CDR3 region has the DNA TGTGCCAGCAGCTCGGGGTCCCCTGAAGCTTTCTTT.